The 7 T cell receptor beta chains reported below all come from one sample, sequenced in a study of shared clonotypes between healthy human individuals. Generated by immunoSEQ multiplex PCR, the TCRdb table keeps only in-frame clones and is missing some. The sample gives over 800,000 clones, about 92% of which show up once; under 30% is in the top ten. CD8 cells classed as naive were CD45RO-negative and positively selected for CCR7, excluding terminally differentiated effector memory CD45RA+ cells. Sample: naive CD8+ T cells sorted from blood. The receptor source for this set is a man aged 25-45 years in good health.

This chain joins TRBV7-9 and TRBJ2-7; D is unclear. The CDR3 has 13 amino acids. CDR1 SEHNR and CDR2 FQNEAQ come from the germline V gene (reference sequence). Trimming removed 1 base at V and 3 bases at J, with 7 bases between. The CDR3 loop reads CASSLGMGYEQYF. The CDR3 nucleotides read TGTGCCAGCAGCTTAGGCATGGGCTACGAGCAGTACTTC.

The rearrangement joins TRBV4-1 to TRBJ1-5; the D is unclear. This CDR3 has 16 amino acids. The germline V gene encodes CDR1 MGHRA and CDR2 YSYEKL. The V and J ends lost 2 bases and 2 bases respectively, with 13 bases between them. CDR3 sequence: CASSQPGEGGNQPQHF. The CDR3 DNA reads TGCGCCAGCAGCCAACCCGGGGAGGGAGGCAATCAGCCCCAGCATTTT.

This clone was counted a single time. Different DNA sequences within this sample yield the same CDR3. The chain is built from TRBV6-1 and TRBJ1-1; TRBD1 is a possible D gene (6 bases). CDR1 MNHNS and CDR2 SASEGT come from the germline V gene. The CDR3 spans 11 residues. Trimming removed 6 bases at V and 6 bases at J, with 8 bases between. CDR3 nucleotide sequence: TGTGCCAGCAGAACAGGGCCTGAAGCTTTCTTT. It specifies CASRTGPEAFF.

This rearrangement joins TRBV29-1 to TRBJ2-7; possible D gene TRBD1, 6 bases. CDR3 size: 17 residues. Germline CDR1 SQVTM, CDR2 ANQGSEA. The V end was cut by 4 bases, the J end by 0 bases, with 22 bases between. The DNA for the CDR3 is TGCAGCGTTGCCGGGCAGTGGGACACCCGCAGCTCCTACGAGCAGTACTTC. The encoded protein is CSVAGQWDTRSSYEQYF.

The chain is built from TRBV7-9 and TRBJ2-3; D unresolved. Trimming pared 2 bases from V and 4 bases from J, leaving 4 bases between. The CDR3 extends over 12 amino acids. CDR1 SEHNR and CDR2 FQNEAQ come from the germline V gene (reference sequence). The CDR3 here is CASSLRPDTQYF. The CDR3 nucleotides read TGTGCCAGCAGCTTACGACCAGATACGCAGTATTTT.

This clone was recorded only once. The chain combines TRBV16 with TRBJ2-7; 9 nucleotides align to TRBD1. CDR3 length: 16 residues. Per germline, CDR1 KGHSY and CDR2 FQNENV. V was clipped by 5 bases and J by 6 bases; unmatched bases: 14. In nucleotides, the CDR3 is TGTGCCAGCAGCTCGACAGGGGGAGGGCCGGCGGGCGAGCAGTACTTC. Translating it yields CASSSTGGGPAGEQYF. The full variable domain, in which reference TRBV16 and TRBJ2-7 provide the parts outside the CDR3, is GEEVAQTPKHLVRGEGQKAKLYCAPIKGHSYVFWYQQVLKNEFKFLISFQNENVFDETGMPKERFSAKCLPNSPCSLEIQATKLEDSAVYFCASSSTGGGPAGEQYFGPGTRLTVT.

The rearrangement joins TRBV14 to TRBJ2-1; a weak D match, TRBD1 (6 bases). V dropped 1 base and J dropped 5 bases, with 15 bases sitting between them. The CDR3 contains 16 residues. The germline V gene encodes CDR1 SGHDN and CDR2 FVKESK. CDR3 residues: CASSQVGTFRNNEQFF. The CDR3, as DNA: TGTGCCAGCAGCCAAGTGGGGACATTTCGGAACAATGAGCAGTTCTTC.